This T cell receptor (beta chain) derives from a study of regulatory T cells in long-lasting Graves disease. Time point given: persistent/refractory GD, antithyroid drugs over 5 years with positive TRAb. The TCR library was made from RNA that had been extracted from PBMCs in TRIzol. General study points: Persistent Graves' patients showed a TCR diversity that was lower than that of newly diagnosed ones.

This clonotype was counted a few times. Its antigen is not identified. According to the study, TCR beta libraries were built with iRepertoire HTBI primers and CDR3-region Arm-PCR. TCRdb independently ran MiXCR on the multiplex PCR reads; one entry per CDR3 protein. Found here are approximately 360,000 distinct CDR3 sequences, approximately 23% of them singletons; the top ten hold around 30%. The sample consisted of peripheral blood mononuclear cells (PBMCs), taken when the disease was refractory, from a patient treated with antithyroid drugs. This TCR was recovered from a woman in her 40s with Graves disease.

The CDR3 coding sequence is TGTGCCTGGAGAGGGGCCCCTGGCTACACCTTC. The encoded protein is CAWRGAPGYTF. The chain has TRBV30 and TRBJ1-2; D is perhaps TRBD1 (5 bases). The V gene's germline CDR1 is GTSNPN and CDR2 SVGIG (reference sequence). The CDR3 sequence is 11 residues long. Trimming removed 3 bases from V and 7 bases from J, with 9 bases in between.